What follows are 28 T cell receptor beta chains derived from one specimen sequenced in a study of cytomegalovirus exposure and HLA in healthy donors. The assay was immunoSEQ multiplex PCR, and TCRdb's table has in-frame clones only and misses some. The sample contains around 400,000 clones, 75% to 90% of which appear only once. What was sequenced was PBMCs. All receptors come from a woman aged 18 to 35 in good health and CMV-seronegative.

The rearrangement uses TRBV28 and TRBJ1-4; TRBD1 matches 10 bases. Germline loops: CDR1 MDHEN, CDR2 SYDVKM. V was pared by 2 bases and J by 7 bases, with 4 bases of the junction left unmatched. This CDR3 contains 15 residues. The CDR3 nucleotides are TGTGCCAGCAGTTTAGGGGGACAGGGGTCTGAAAAACTGTTTTTT. Amino acids: CASSLGGQGSEKLFF.

The chain combines TRBV4-1 with TRBJ2-3, with 7 bases matching TRBD2. Unmatched junction bases numbered 15, after V lost 5 bases and J lost 1 base. This CDR3 is built from 18 residues. The V gene's germline CDR1 is MGHRA and CDR2 YSYEKL. The DNA of the CDR3 is TGCGCCAGCAGCTTCTCCCTAGCGGAGGGGTCGGGCACAGATACGCAGTATTTT. It yields the protein CASSFSLAEGSGTDTQYF.

The V gene is TRBV27, the J gene TRBJ2-5, with no clear D. The CDR3 runs to 13 residues. V lost 2 bases and J lost 4, with 8 bases in between. In germline, CDR1 is MNHEY, CDR2 SMNVEV (reference sequence). The CDR3 DNA reads as TGTGCCAGCAGTTTACGAGGTGGAGAGACCCAGTACTTC. Protein: CASSLRGGETQYF.

The gene calls are TRBV5-1 and TRBJ2-1, with TRBD2 matching over 7 bases. There are 14 residues in the CDR3. CDR1 and CDR2 (germline): SGHRS, YFSETQ. Trimming took 1 base from V and 6 from J; bases not matched to a gene: 4. The CDR3 nucleotides are TGCGCCAGCAGCTTGTGGGACTACCTCAATGAGCAGTTCTTC. It yields the protein CASSLWDYLNEQFF.

The rearrangement uses TRBV4-1 and TRBJ2-1; 9 bases are a match to TRBD2. Germline V gene sequence: CDR1 MGHRA, CDR2 YSYEKL. There are 16 residues in the CDR3. Germline trimming cut 3 bases from V and 0 bases from J; bases unmatched to any gene: 3. The CDR3 DNA is TGCGCCAGCAGCCAGTTAGCGGGGGACTCCTACAATGAGCAGTTCTTC. Its translation: CASSQLAGDSYNEQFF.

The V call is TRBV7-9, the J call TRBJ2-1; weak D call: TRBD1 (6 bases). V lost 5 bases and J 7 bases, leaving 18 bases between the germline ends. This CDR3 has 15 amino acids. Germline CDR1 SEHNR, CDR2 FQNEAQ (reference sequence). Written as DNA, the CDR3 is TGTGCCAGCAGCCCTTGGGTGAGGGGGTTGAATGAGCAGTTCTTC. Translated: CASSPWVRGLNEQFF.

The rearrangement links TRBV28 to TRBJ2-3, with 8 bases that match TRBD2. Trimming took 2 bases from V and 6 from J; bases not matched to a gene: 7. CDR1 MDHEN and CDR2 SYDVKM come from the germline V gene. CDR3 length: 15 amino acids. The CDR3 DNA reads as TGTGCCAGCAGTTTAATGGGACTAGACAGGGATACGCAGTATTTT. Residues: CASSLMGLDRDTQYF.

The CDR3 nucleotides read TGTGCCAGTAGTCTGGACAGGTGGAATCAGCCCCAGCATTTT. This translates into CASSLDRWNQPQHF. The chain uses TRBV19 and TRBJ1-5; 7 bases agree with TRBD1. The germline V gene has CDR1 LNHDA and CDR2 SQIVND (reference sequence). The CDR3 covers 14 residues. V lost 5 bases and J lost 4; bases outside the gene matches: 5.

This clone came up once. The chain has TRBV28 and TRBJ2-1; 13 positions agree with TRBD2. Unmatched junction bases numbered 1, after V lost 5 bases and J lost 6 bases. CDR3 length equals 14 residues. Germline values: CDR1 MDHEN, CDR2 SYDVKM. CDR3 nucleotides: TGTGCCAGCAGTCGACTAGCGGGAGGCAATGAGCAGTTCTTC. Translating it yields CASSRLAGGNEQFF.

This chain joins TRBV6-1 and TRBJ2-1; 10 bases line up with TRBD2. Germline lookup yields CDR1 MNHNS and CDR2 SASEGT. V lost 2 bases to trimming and J lost 8 bases; unmatched junction nucleotides: 6. The CDR3 extends over 15 amino acids. The CDR3, as DNA: TGTGCCAGCAGTGAACTAGCGGGAGTATCCGATGAGCAGTTCTTC. Its protein product is CASSELAGVSDEQFF.

V gene TRBV5-1 combines with J gene TRBJ2-7; 12 bases match TRBD2. Losses at the gene ends were 0 bases for V and 3 bases for J; bases not matched to a gene: 7. CDR1 is SGHRS, CDR2 YFSETQ, per germline. CDR3 length equals 17 residues. The CDR3 DNA reads TGCGCCAGCAGCTTGGGACTAGCGGGAGAAGGGGGCTACGAGCAGTACTTC. Amino acids: CASSLGLAGEGGYEQYF.

V is TRBV10-3 and J is TRBJ1-2; D might be TRBD1 (6 bases). V was trimmed by 2 bases and J by 3 bases, leaving 10 bases between them. The CDR3 is 14 amino acids. Looked up from germline, CDR1 is ENHRY and CDR2 is SYGVKD. The CDR3 bases are TGTGCCATCAGTGAGCAGGACAGCTACTATGGCTACACCTTC. Translating it yields CAISEQDSYYGYTF.

The chain couples TRBV27 to TRBJ2-1, with 9 bases lining up with TRBD2. V was clipped by 1 base and J by 5 bases; unmatched bases: 3. CDR1 MNHEY and CDR2 SMNVEV come from the germline V gene (reference sequence). The CDR3 has 15 residues. CDR3 coding DNA: TGTGCCAGCAGTTTATACCCTAGCGGGAACAATGAGCAGTTCTTC. It yields the protein CASSLYPSGNNEQFF.

The V and J genes are TRBV7-8 and TRBJ2-7, with 12 bases matching TRBD2. CDR1 and CDR2 from the germline V gene are SGHVS and FQNEAQ. V dropped 6 bases and J dropped 1; count of bases not matched to a gene: 13. The CDR3 is 18 residues long. The CDR3 reads CASSLDLAGGLMSYEQYF. The CDR3 region has the DNA TGTGCCAGCAGTCTCGATCTAGCGGGAGGGCTAATGTCCTACGAGCAGTACTTC.

This chain joins TRBV4-2 and TRBJ2-1, with TRBD2 matching over 8 bases. Germline-derived CDR1 and CDR2 are LGHNA and YNFKEQ. The CDR3 consists of 18 residues. The ends lost 2 bases at V and 3 bases at J; junction bases unmatched: 12. The CDR3 protein is CASSQFGQREISYNEQFF. The DNA for the CDR3 is TGTGCCAGCAGCCAATTTGGTCAGCGGGAGATCAGCTACAATGAGCAGTTCTTC.

The V call is TRBV6-1, the J call TRBJ1-1; D gene unclear. Per the germline V gene, CDR1 is MNHNS and CDR2 is SASEGT. This CDR3 has 13 amino acids. V shed 3 bases and J shed 8 bases, with 13 bases lying between them. CDR3 region: CASSDIRTTEAFF. In DNA, the CDR3 is TGTGCCAGCAGTGATATTCGTACAACCGAAGCTTTCTTT.

This sequence joins TRBV7-7 and TRBJ1-1, with TRBD1 identical over 9 bases. The germline V gene has CDR1 SSHAT and CDR2 FNYEAQ (reference sequence). The CDR3 extends over 17 amino acids. With 5 bases clipped from V and 0 bases from J, the junction kept 10 bases outside the gene matches. CDR3 coding DNA: TGTGCCAGCAGCACCACCGGGACAGGGCTAATGAACACTGAAGCTTTCTTT. It translates to CASSTTGTGLMNTEAFF.

The CDR3 bases are TGTGCCAGCAGTTTAGACGGAGGTGAAGCTTTCTTT. Its translation: CASSLDGGEAFF. The chain carries TRBV6-6 and TRBJ1-1; D remains unclear. This CDR3 has 12 residues. Germline V lookup: CDR1 MNHNY, CDR2 SVGAGI (reference sequence). Trimming took off 4 bases at V and 7 bases at J, with 10 bases between the two ends.

The chain is built from TRBV12-5 and TRBJ2-3; no clear D gene. Between the trimmed V and J ends, which lost 5 bases and 7 bases, there was a span of 13 bases. The CDR3 totals 13 residues. Looked up from germline, CDR1 is LGHNT and CDR2 is FRNRAP. CDR3 sequence reads: CASGGSAVNTQYF. The CDR3 nucleotides are TGTGCTAGTGGTGGGTCGGCGGTGAATACGCAGTATTTT.

V usage is TRBV30 and J usage is TRBJ2-2; 7 bases fit TRBD1. CDR3 length: 14 residues. CDR1 and CDR2 from the germline V gene are GTSNPN and SVGIG (reference sequence). The trim removed 3 bases at V and 9 bases at J, leaving 10 bases unmatched. CDR3 in amino acids: CAWSSGQIIRELFF. DNA for the CDR3: TGTGCCTGGAGCTCGGGACAGATAATTCGGGAGCTGTTTTTT.

The chain links TRBV30 to TRBJ1-5, with TRBD1 matching 7 bases. Germline V gene lookup returns CDR1 GTSNPN and CDR2 SVGIG (reference sequence). The J segment lost 9 bases and the V segment lost 1 base, leaving 12 bases of the junction unmatched. The CDR3 length is 15 residues. The CDR3 protein is CAWSALGQGVMPQHF. The DNA of the CDR3 is TGTGCCTGGAGTGCGTTGGGTCAGGGGGTGATGCCCCAGCATTTT.

This clone was detected a few times. The chain recombines TRBV7-9 with TRBJ1-2, with D perhaps TRBD1 (5 bases). Trimming took 5 bases from V and 4 from J, leaving 11 bases between them. Germline CDR1 is SEHNR and CDR2 is FQNEAQ (reference sequence). The CDR3 runs to 13 residues. CDR3 loop: CASSRRESYGYTF. CDR3 in DNA: TGTGCCAGCAGCCGCAGGGAAAGCTATGGCTACACCTTC.

The gene calls are TRBV6-1 and TRBJ2-1, with 8 bases fitting TRBD2. V trimming: 3 bases; J trimming: 1 base; junction bases outside the gene matches: 5. This CDR3 comprises 16 residues. Germline CDR1 MNHNS, CDR2 SASEGT. The CDR3: CASSDGAGGSYNEQFF. In nucleotides, the CDR3 is TGTGCCAGCAGTGACGGGGCGGGAGGATCCTACAATGAGCAGTTCTTC.

V is TRBV6-5 and J is TRBJ2-5; 7 nucleotides match TRBD2. V trimming: 5 bases; J trimming: 4 bases; junction bases outside the gene matches: 4. The germline V gene has CDR1 MNHEY and CDR2 SVGAGI. There are 13 residues in the CDR3. This chain's CDR3 is CASSPGGAETQYF. In DNA form, the CDR3 reads TGTGCCAGCAGTCCGGGGGGTGCAGAGACCCAGTACTTC.

The genes are TRBV2 and TRBJ2-5, with 9 bases matching TRBD1. CDR1 SNHLY and CDR2 FYNNEI come from the germline V gene. The CDR3 is 13 amino acids. The CDR3 sequence is CAEDRGWIETQYF. CDR3 nucleotides: TGTGCAGAGGACAGGGGATGGATAGAGACCCAGTACTTC.

This chain uses TRBV28 with TRBJ2-7; TRBD2 matches at 8 bases. Losses at the gene ends were 6 bases for V and 0 bases for J; bases not matched to a gene: 4. The CDR3 extends over 14 amino acids. Per germline, CDR1 MDHEN and CDR2 SYDVKM. The CDR3: CASSPGGDSYEQYF. The CDR3 nucleotides read TGTGCCAGCAGCCCCGGGGGGGACTCCTACGAGCAGTACTTC.

The V and J genes are TRBV25-1 and TRBJ2-5, with D possibly TRBD1 on 5 matching bases. V was shortened by 3 bases and J by 1 base, with 12 bases between the two germline ends. Germline V lookup: CDR1 MGHDK, CDR2 SYGVNS. The CDR3 runs to 15 residues. The CDR3 loop is CASSEGLPAQETQYF. The CDR3 DNA reads TGTGCCAGCAGTGAGGGGCTCCCGGCCCAAGAGACCCAGTACTTC.

This chain links TRBV30 with TRBJ2-7; 11 nucleotides agree with TRBD2. The ends lost 4 bases at V and 4 bases at J; junction bases unmatched: 21. Germline loops: CDR1 GTSNPN, CDR2 SVGIG (reference sequence). The CDR3 has 19 amino acids. CDR3 nucleotides: TGTGCCTGGAATCACCGAGGGACTAGCGGTAACCTCCCGTTTTACGAGCAGTACTTC. Translating gives CAWNHRGTSGNLPFYEQYF. Together with reference TRBV30 and TRBJ2-7, the CDR3 gives the full variable domain: SQTIHQWPATLVQPVGSPLSLECTVEGTSNPNLYWYRQAAGRGLQLLFYSVGIGQISSEVPQNLSASRPQDRQFILSSKKLLLSDSGFYLCAWNHRGTSGNLPFYEQYFGPGTRLTVT.